This TCR beta chain was found in a study of blood T cell repertoires in COVID-19. Study overall: Specimens from acute and convalescent COVID-19 originated in the United States, Italy and Spain. Sources were T cells, B-cell-depleted T cells, or PBMCs; the material itself was cDNA or gDNA.

V lost 0 bases and J lost 5, with 10 bases in between. Germline CDR1 LGHDT, CDR2 YNNKEL (reference sequence). The CDR3 runs 14 residues. Sequencing used immunoSEQ multiplex PCR; TCRdb keeps in-frame clones, though not all of them. The data contain some 390,000 clones, around nine tenths of them singletons. This study enrolled people aged 18 to 89 from around 26 US geographic areas. The sequencing input was PBMCs or T cells enriched from blood (not recorded which). The origin of this receptor is a woman aged 25-40 years who had recovered from COVID-19. The chain has TRBV3-1 (or the pseudogene TRBV3-2) and TRBJ2-5; no clear D gene. CDR3 nucleotide sequence: TGTGCCAGCAGCCAAGAGGCCAGCGTGGAGACCCAGTACTTC. Translation: CASSQEASVETQYF.